One and the same sample provided the 3 T cell receptor beta chains below, sequenced in a study of blood T cells in healthy people across ages. Combining a sample-barcoded 5' primer with a J-beta primer mix, a second PCR ran for 7 to 11 cycles. MiXCR, run by TCRdb on the 5' RACE reads, gives a single entry per CDR3 protein. The sample records 650,000 to 700,000 distinct CDR3 sequences, 40% to 65% being singletons. Sequenced: blood. These receptors were collected from a woman of 80 years or more in good health.

V usage is TRBV7-2 and J usage is TRBJ2-1; 8 positions agree with TRBD2. CDR1 and CDR2 from the germline V gene are SGHTA and FQGNSA. CDR3 length equals 14 residues. V lost 6 bases to trimming and J lost 10 bases; unmatched junction nucleotides: 11. The CDR3, as DNA: TGTGCCAGCAGATATGGCGGGGGGCGAGGCGAGCAGTTCTTC. This encodes CASRYGGGRGEQFF.

The DNA for the CDR3 is TGTGCCAGCACTAGGTGGAGCTCCTACGAGCAGTACTTC. This translates into CASTRWSSYEQYF. J is TRBJ2-7 and V is TRBV28; D ambiguous. CDR3 size: 13 residues. Germline CDR1 reads MDHEN; CDR2 reads SYDVKM. V lost 7 bases, J lost 0 bases, and 10 bases lay in between.

To note about this clonotype: This may be a read error: a much more frequent sequence differs by one nucleotide. The chain is built from TRBV5-1 and TRBJ2-2, with D unresolved. Deletions cut 4 bases from V and 3 bases from J, with 4 bases between. Germline-derived CDR1 and CDR2 are SGHRS and YFSETQ. CDR3 size: 12 residues. In DNA form, the CDR3 reads TGCGCCAGCAGCGATTACACCGGGGAGCTGTTTTTT. Amino acid sequence: CASSDYTGELFF.